This T cell receptor (beta chain) was retrieved from a study of cytomegalovirus exposure and HLA in healthy donors. The PCR made use of 60 Vbeta and 13 Jbeta primers. As originally analysed: A later analysis tallied 80 million to 100 million unique TCR beta chains, about 11 million of them shared. The assay was immunoSEQ multiplex PCR, and TCRdb's table has in-frame clones only and misses some. V, J and clone size are those of that table, while D and trimming were read from the DNA. This table holds 150,000 to 160,000 clones, more than 75% found once. Trimming left V 4 bases short and J 12 bases short, with 19 bases between. Germline assignment: CDR1 LNHDA and CDR2 SQIVND (reference sequence). This CDR3 has 14 amino acids. On this clone: The antigen is not known.

The study, taken as a whole, reports: It was likely that a cluster of highly shared sequence variants was a sequencing artifact.

The source material was PBMCs. The chain has TRBV19 and TRBJ2-1, with TRBD2 as a possible D gene (6 bases). This receptor was identified in a woman aged 40 to 50 in good health and CMV-seropositive. The CDR3 bases are TGTGCCAGTAGTAGAGACACGGGGGATTGGGCGCAGTTCTTC. Encoded protein: CASSRDTGDWAQFF.